These 11 T cell receptor beta chains share one sample of origin, sequenced in a study of T cells in Graves' hyperthyroidism and ophthalmopathy. RNA transcripts served as the template for amplifying TCR beta CDR3 regions. The HTBI primer set drove a first-round RT-PCR of the TCR CDR3. TCRdb fed the multiplex PCR reads into MiXCR, producing one record per CDR3 protein. The data show some 300,000 distinct CDR3 sequences, with 15% to 20% seen just once and less than 40% held by the top ten. Material for sequencing was blood. The receptors were gathered from a man aged 50 or older with Graves' ophthalmopathy.

In this sample, this clonotype turned up many times. This chain links TRBV6-1 with TRBJ1-2; D call uncertain. V was shortened by 7 bases and J by 4 bases, with 16 bases between the two germline ends. The CDR3 spans 14 residues. Germline CDR1 MNHNS, CDR2 SASEGT. CDR3 sequence reads: CASIPLVEIYGYTF. In DNA, the CDR3 is TGTGCCAGCATCCCCCTGGTTGAGATCTATGGCTACACCTTC.

This clonotype has more than one count but fewer than ten. The chain recombines TRBV19 with TRBJ1-1; the D is unclear. Germline CDR1 is LNHDA and CDR2 is SQIVND (reference sequence). CDR3 size: 13 residues. V was cut by 5 bases and J by 8 bases, with 15 bases left in between. CDR3 in amino acids: CASSRDPPREAFF. For the CDR3, the DNA is TGTGCCAGTAGTCGGGATCCCCCGAGGGAAGCTTTCTTT. The variable domain in full, with the rest retrieved from reference TRBV19 and TRBJ1-1, is DGGITQSPKYLFRKEGQNVTLSCEQNLNHDAMYWYRQDPGQGLRLIYYSQIVNDFQKGDIAEGYSVSREKKESFPLTVTSAQKNPTAFYLCASSRDPPREAFFGQGTRLTVV.

This clonotype was seen more than once but under ten times. V is TRBV27 and J is TRBJ1-1; TRBD1 is a possible D gene (5 bases). V was shortened by 2 bases and J by 4 bases, with 14 bases between the two germline ends. Germline loops: CDR1 MNHEY, CDR2 SMNVEV (reference sequence). The CDR3 runs to 15 residues. The CDR3 region is CASSLTPRGITEAFF. As DNA, the CDR3 is TGTGCCAGCAGTTTAACCCCGAGGGGAATCACTGAAGCTTTCTTT.

The CDR3 DNA sequence: TGTGCCAGCAGCGTAGCCCCAGGAAACACCATATATTTT. Its translation: CASSVAPGNTIYF. The chain combines TRBV9 with TRBJ1-3, with no clear D. This CDR3 comprises 13 residues. V lost 0 bases, J lost 4 bases, and 5 bases lay in between. Germline V CDR1 and CDR2: SGDLS, YYNGEE.

The table lists this clonotype with many counts. The J gene is TRBJ1-1, the V gene TRBV30; D remains ambiguous. V was pared by 4 bases and J by 5 bases, with 14 bases between. CDR3 size: 13 residues. Germline CDR1 GTSNPN, CDR2 SVGIG (reference sequence). Here the CDR3 DNA reads TGTGCCTGGACCGGCCCTCCCAGGACTGAAGCTTTCTTT. The encoded protein is CAWTGPPRTEAFF.

This clonotype has a count of ten or more. The rearrangement uses TRBV12-3 or TRBV12-4 and TRBJ2-3; D uncertain. CDR3 length: 14 amino acids. Trimming cost V 6 bases and J 3 bases, with 13 bases left between them. The CDR3 reads CASRRSTFTDTQYF. The CDR3 DNA reads as TGTGCCAGCAGACGTAGTACTTTTACAGATACGCAGTATTTT.

The V call is TRBV7-9, the J call TRBJ2-3, with 14 bases identical to TRBD2. The V segment lost 4 bases and the J segment 2 bases; nucleotides outside the gene matches: 11. Germline V gene sequence: CDR1 SEHNR, CDR2 FQNEAQ (reference sequence). The CDR3 runs to 19 residues. The CDR3 DNA reads as TGTGCCAGCAGCTCAAAAGCCGGGACTAGCGGGGGCACCACAGATACGCAGTATTTT. As protein: CASSSKAGTSGGTTDTQYF.

This clonotype was detected many times. The rearrangement links TRBV28 to TRBJ2-7; the D gene is possibly TRBD1 (6 bases). The V gene lost 3 bases and the J gene lost 5 bases, with 14 bases spanning the gap. This CDR3 spans 14 amino acids. The V gene's germline CDR1 is MDHEN and CDR2 SYDVKM. CDR3 coding DNA: TGTGCCAGCAGTTTCCGGCAGGGGACGAACGAGCAGTACTTC. It codes for CASSFRQGTNEQYF.

This clonotype was detected many times. The CDR3 bases are TGCAGTGCTAGAACAGGGCAGACCACTGAAGCTTTCTTT. Protein: CSARTGQTTEAFF. The chain combines TRBV20-1 with TRBJ1-1, with D maybe TRBD1 (6 bases). The germline gives CDR1 DFQATT, CDR2 SNEGSKA (reference sequence). The V gene lost 2 bases and the J gene lost 4 bases, with 11 bases spanning the gap. This CDR3 contains 13 residues.

A note on this clonotype: The junction departs from the called germline gene at one end, perhaps through a read error. V is TRBV30 and J is TRBJ2-7; D is unresolved. Germline CDR1 reads GTSNPN; CDR2 reads SVGIG (reference sequence). There are 12 residues in the CDR3. The CDR3 nucleotides read TGTGCCTGGGGTGTACAAGGGCTCGAGCAGTACTTC. Encoded protein: CAWGVQGLEQYF.

V gene TRBV5-1 combines with J gene TRBJ1-4; D possibly corresponds to TRBD1 (5 bases). The V gene's germline CDR1 is SGHRS and CDR2 YFSETQ. The ends were cut back, 3 bases at V and 0 bases at J, with 12 bases in the middle. The CDR3 has 16 residues. The CDR3 loop is CASSSSGGTTNEKLFF. For the CDR3, the DNA is TGCGCCAGCAGCTCCTCGGGGGGGACAACTAATGAAAAACTGTTTTTT.